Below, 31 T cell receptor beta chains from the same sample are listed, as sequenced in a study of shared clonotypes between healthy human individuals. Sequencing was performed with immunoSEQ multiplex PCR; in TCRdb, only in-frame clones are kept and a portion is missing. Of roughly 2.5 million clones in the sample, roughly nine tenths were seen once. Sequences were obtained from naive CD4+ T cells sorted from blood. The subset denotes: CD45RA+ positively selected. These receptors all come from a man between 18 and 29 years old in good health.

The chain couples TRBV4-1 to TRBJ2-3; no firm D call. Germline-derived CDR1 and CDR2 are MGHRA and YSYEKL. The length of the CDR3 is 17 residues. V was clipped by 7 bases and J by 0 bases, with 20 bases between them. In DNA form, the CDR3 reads TGCGCCAGCACCCCAATTCCGGCTCTGTCGAGCACAGATACGCAGTATTTT. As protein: CASTPIPALSSTDTQYF.

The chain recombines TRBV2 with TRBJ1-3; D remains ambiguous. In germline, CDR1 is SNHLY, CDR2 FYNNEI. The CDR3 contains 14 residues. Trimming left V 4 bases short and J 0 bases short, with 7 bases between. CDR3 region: CASSGWSSGNTIYF. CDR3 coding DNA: TGTGCCAGCAGTGGCTGGAGCTCTGGAAACACCATATATTTT.

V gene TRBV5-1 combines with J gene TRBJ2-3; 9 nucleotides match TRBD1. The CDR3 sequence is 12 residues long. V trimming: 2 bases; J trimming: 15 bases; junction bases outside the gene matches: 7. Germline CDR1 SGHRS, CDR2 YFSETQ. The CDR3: CASSLPGQGNYF. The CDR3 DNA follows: TGCGCCAGCAGCTTACCGGGACAGGGAAACTATTTT.

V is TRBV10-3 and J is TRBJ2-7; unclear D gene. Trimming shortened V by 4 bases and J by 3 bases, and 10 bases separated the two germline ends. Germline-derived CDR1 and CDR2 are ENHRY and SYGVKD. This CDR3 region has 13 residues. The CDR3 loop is CAISVYKNYEQYF. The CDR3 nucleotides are TGTGCCATCAGTGTTTATAAGAACTACGAGCAGTACTTC.

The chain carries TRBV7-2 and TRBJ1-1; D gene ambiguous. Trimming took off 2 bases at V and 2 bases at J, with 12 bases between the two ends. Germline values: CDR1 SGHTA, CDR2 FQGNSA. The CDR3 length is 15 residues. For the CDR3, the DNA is TGTGCCAGCAGCTTATCCCCAGACTTAAACACTGAAGCTTTCTTT. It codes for CASSLSPDLNTEAFF.

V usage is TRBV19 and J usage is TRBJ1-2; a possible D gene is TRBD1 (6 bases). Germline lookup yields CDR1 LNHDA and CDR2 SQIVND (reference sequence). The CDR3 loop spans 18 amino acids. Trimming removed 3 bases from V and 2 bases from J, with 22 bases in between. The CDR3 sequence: CASSIFIWTVTFNYGYTF. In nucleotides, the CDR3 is TGTGCCAGTAGTATTTTTATCTGGACAGTCACCTTCAACTATGGCTACACCTTC.

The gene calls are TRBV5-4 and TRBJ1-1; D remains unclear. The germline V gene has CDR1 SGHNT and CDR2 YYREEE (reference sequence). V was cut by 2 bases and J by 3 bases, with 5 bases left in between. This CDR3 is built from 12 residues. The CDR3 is CASSFSYTEAFF. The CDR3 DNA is TGTGCCAGCAGCTTTAGTTACACTGAAGCTTTCTTT.

The CDR3 loop is CASSLEGGPARKLFF. For the CDR3, the DNA is TGTGCCAGCAGCTTAGAAGGGGGACCGGCGAGGAAACTGTTTTTT. The chain carries TRBV13 and TRBJ1-4, with a possible D match to TRBD1 (6 bases). In germline, CDR1 is PRHDT, CDR2 FYEKMQ (reference sequence). V was trimmed by 1 base and J by 11 bases, leaving 17 bases between them. The CDR3 has 15 amino acids.

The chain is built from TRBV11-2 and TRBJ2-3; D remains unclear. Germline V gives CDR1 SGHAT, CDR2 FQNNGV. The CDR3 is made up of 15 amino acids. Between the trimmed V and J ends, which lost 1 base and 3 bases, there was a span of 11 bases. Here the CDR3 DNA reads TGTGCCAGCAGCTTAGTCTCAGGAAAGACAGATACGCAGTATTTT. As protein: CASSLVSGKTDTQYF. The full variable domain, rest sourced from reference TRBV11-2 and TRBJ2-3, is EAGVAQSPRYKIIEKRQSVAFWCNPISGHATLYWYQQILGQGPKLLIQFQNNGVVDDSQLPKDRFSAERLKGVDSTLKIQPAKLEDSAVYLCASSLVSGKTDTQYFGPGTRLTVL.

The CDR3 reads CASSDRSKNIQYF. In DNA form, the CDR3 reads TGCGCCAGCAGTGATCGATCCAAAAACATTCAGTACTTC. The J gene is TRBJ2-4, the V gene TRBV10-1; the D is unclear. The CDR3 covers 13 residues. The germline CDR1 and CDR2 sequences are WNHNN and SYGVQD (reference sequence). V was shortened by 3 bases and J by 2 bases, with 5 bases between the two germline ends.

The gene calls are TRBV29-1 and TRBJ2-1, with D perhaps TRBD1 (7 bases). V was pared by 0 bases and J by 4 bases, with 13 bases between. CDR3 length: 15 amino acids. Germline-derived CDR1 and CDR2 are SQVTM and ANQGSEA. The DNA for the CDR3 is TGCAGCGTTGAAGATGCGGGACAGACGTACAATGAGCAGTTCTTC. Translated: CSVEDAGQTYNEQFF.

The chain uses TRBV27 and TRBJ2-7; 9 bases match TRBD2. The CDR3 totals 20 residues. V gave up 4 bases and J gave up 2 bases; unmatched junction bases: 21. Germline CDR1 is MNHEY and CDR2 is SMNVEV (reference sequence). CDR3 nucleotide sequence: TGTGCCAGCAGTTCAAATGTGTTGGCGGGAGGGTCAACGTATGCCTACGAGCAGTACTTC. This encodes CASSSNVLAGGSTYAYEQYF.

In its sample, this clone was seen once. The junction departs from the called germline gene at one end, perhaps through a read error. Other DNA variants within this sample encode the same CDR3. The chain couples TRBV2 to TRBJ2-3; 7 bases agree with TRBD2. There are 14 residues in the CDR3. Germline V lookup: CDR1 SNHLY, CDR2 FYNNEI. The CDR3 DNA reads TGCGCCAGCAGTGAAACTAGCGGCACAGATACGCAGTATTTT. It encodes CASSETSGTDTQYF. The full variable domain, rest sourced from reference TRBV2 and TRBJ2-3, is EPEVTQTPSHQVTQMGQEVILRCVPISNHLYFYWYRQILGQKVEFLVSFYNNEISEKSEIFDDQFSVERPDGSNFTLKIRSTKLEDSAMYFCASSETSGTDTQYFGPGTRLTVL.

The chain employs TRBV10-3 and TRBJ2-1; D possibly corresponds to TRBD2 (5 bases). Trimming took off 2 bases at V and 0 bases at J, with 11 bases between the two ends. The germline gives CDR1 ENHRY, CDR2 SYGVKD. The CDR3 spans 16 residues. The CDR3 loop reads CAISERERSSYNEQFF. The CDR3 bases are TGTGCCATCAGTGAGCGAGAGCGGAGCTCCTACAATGAGCAGTTCTTC.

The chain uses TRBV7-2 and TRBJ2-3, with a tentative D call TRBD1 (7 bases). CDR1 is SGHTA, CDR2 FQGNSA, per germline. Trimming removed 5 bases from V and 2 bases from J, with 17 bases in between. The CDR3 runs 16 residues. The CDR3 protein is CASSLGGTVPTDTQYF. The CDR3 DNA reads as TGTGCCAGCAGCCTCGGAGGGACAGTTCCCACAGATACGCAGTATTTT.

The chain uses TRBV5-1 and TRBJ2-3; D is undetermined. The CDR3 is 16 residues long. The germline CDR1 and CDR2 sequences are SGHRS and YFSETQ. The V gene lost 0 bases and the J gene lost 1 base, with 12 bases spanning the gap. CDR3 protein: CASSLGVGGGTDTQYF. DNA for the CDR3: TGCGCCAGCAGCTTGGGCGTGGGTGGTGGCACAGATACGCAGTATTTT.

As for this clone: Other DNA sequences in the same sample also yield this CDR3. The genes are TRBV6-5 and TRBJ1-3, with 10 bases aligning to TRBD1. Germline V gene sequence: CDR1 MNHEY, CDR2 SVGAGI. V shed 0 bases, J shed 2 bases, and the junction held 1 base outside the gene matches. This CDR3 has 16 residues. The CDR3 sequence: CASSYSGQGTGNTIYF. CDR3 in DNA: TGTGCCAGCAGTTACTCGGGACAGGGGACTGGAAACACCATATATTTT.

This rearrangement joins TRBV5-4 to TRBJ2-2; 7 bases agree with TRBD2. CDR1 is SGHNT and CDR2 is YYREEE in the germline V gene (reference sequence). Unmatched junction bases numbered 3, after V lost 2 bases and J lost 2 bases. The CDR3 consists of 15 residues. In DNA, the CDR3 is TGTGCCAGCAGCTTCCAGCGGGGTAACACCGGGGAGCTGTTTTTT. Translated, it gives CASSFQRGNTGELFF.

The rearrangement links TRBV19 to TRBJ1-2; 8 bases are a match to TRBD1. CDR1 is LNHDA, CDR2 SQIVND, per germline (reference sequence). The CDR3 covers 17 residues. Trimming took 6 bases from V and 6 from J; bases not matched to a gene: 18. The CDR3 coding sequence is TGTGCCAGTAGAATCGTGCAGGGGGCGAAAGGGATAGATGGCTACACCTTC. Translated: CASRIVQGAKGIDGYTF.

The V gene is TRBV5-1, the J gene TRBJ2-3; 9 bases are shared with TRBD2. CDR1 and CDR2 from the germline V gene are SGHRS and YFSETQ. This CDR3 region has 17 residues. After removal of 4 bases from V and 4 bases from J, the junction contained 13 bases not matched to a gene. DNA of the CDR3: TGCGCCAGCAGCCCCTCCTGGGCGGGAGGGCCGCCAGATACGCAGTATTTT. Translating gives CASSPSWAGGPPDTQYF.

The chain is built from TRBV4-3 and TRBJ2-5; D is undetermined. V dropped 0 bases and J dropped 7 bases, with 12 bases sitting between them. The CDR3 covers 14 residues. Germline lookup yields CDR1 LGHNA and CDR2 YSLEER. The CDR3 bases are TGCGCCAGCAGCCAAGATGAAGCAGCTAGGACCCAGTACTTC. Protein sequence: CASSQDEAARTQYF.

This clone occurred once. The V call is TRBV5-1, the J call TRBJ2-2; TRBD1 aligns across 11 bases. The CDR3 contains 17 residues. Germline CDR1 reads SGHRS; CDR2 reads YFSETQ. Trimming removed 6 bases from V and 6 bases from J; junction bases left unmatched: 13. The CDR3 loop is CASKTPRTGGVAGELFF. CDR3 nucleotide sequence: TGCGCCAGCAAAACCCCCCGGACAGGGGGCGTCGCCGGGGAGCTGTTTTTT.

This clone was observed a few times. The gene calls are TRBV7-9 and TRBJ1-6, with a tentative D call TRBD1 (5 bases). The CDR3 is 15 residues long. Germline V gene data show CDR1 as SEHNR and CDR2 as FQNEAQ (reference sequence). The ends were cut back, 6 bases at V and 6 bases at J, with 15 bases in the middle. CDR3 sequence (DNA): TGTGCCAGCAGTTGGGGCAGAGCGTCTAATTCACCCCTCCACTTT. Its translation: CASSWGRASNSPLHF.

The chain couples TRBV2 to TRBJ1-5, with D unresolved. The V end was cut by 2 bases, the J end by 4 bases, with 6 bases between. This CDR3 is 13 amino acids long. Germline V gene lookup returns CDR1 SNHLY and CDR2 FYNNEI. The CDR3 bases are TGTGCCAGCAGTGAAAACATTAATCAGCCCCAGCATTTT. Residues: CASSENINQPQHF.

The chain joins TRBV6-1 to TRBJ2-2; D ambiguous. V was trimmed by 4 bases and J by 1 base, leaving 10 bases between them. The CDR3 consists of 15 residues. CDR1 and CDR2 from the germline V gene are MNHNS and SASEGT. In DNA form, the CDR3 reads TGTGCCAGCAGTGTAGGGCAGGTGAACACCGGGGAGCTGTTTTTT. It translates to CASSVGQVNTGELFF.

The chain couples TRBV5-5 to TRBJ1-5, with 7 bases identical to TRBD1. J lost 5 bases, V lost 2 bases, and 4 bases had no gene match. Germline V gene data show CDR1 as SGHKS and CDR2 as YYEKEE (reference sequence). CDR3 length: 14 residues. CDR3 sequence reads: CASSLQGPDQPQHF. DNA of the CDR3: TGTGCCAGCAGCTTACAGGGGCCCGATCAGCCCCAGCATTTT.

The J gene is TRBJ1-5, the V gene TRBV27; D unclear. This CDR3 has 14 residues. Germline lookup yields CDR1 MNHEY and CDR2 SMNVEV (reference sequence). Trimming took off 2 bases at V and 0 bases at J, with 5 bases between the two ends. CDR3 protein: CASSLRDSNQPQHF. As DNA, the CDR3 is TGTGCCAGCAGTTTAAGGGATAGCAATCAGCCCCAGCATTTT.

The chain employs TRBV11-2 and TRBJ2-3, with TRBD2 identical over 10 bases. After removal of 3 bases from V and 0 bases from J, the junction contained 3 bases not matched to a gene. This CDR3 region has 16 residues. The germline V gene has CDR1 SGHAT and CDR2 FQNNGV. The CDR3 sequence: CASSFGTSASTDTQYF. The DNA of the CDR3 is TGTGCCAGCAGCTTCGGGACTAGCGCAAGCACAGATACGCAGTATTTT.

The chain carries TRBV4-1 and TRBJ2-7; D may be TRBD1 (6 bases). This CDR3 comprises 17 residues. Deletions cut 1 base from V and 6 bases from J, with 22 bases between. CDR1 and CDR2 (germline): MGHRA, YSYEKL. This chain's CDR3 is CASSQAVGTGSLAEQYF. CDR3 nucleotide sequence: TGCGCCAGCAGCCAAGCAGTCGGAACAGGGAGTTTGGCCGAGCAGTACTTC.

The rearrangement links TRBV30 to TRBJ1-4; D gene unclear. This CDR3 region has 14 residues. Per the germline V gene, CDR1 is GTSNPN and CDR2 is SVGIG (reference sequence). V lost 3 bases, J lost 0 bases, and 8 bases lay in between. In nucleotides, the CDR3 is TGTGCCTGGAGGAGAAGTGCAACTAATGAAAAACTGTTTTTT. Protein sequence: CAWRRSATNEKLFF.

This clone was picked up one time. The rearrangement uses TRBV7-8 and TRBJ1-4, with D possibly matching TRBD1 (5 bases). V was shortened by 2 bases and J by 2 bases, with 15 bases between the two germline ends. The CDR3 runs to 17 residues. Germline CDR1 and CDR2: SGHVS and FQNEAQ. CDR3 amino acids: CASSLLRGGSTNEKLFF. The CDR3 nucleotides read TGTGCCAGCAGCTTACTTCGTGGGGGGTCCACTAATGAAAAACTGTTTTTT.